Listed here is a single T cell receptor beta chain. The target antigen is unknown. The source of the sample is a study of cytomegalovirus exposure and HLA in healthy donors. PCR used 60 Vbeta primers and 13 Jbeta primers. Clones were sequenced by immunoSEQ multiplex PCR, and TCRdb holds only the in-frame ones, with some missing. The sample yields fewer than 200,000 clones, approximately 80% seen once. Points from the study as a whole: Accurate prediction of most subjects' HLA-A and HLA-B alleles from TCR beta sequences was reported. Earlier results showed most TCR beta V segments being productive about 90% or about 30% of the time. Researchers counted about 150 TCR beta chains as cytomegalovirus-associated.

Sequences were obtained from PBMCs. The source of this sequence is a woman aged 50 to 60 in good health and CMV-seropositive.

The CDR3 region has the DNA TGTGCCAGCAGCTCCCTAGGGGGCCCTGGCACAGATACGCAGTATTTT. The encoded protein is CASSSLGGPGTDTQYF. The gene calls are TRBV7-2 and TRBJ2-3; 7 positions agree with TRBD1. V gave up 4 bases and J gave up 1 base; unmatched junction bases: 8. This CDR3 contains 16 residues. CDR1 is SGHTA and CDR2 is FQGNSA in the germline V gene. The full variable domain, completed using reference TRBV7-2 and TRBJ2-3, is GAGVSQSPSNKVTEKGKDVELRCDPISGHTALYWYRQSLGQGLEFLIYFQGNSAPDKSGLPSDRFSAERTGGSVSTLTIQRTQQEDSAVYLCASSSLGGPGTDTQYFGPGTRLTVL.